This T cell receptor beta chain was found in a study of cytomegalovirus exposure and HLA in healthy donors. This CDR3 contains 14 residues. Germline V lookup: CDR1 SSHAT, CDR2 FNYEAQ (reference sequence). Germline trimming cut 5 bases from V and 5 bases from J; bases unmatched to any gene: 8. Primers for the PCR totalled 60 Vbeta and 13 Jbeta. The table came from immunoSEQ multiplex PCR; TCRdb's copy has only in-frame clones and leaves some out. The data hold 150,000 to 200,000 clones, with roughly 84% observed a single time. The source is a boy aged 2 to 10 in good health and CMV-seronegative. Sample: PBMCs. The chain links TRBV7-7 to TRBJ2-7, with 8 nucleotides matching TRBD1. The CDR3 DNA reads as TGTGCCAGCAGCCAGGCAGGGGGCGGGAACGAGCAGTACTTC. It codes for CASSQAGGGNEQYF.